This TCR beta chain came from a study of T cell repertoires in cytomegalovirus infection. Study-level information: Based on public TCR beta signatures, there were indications of CMV infection and of a matching HLA type. Findings and caveats of the study: In two of eight donors, the top clonotype was HLA-C-restricted CMV-specific. Identification of carriers of CMV plus the relevant HLA was performed using cumulative public TCR beta family frequency.

This clonotype was seen a few times. Its matching antigen is unknown. Each CDR3 protein is one row after TCRdb ran MiXCR on the reads. The data contain some 920,000 distinct CDR3 sequences, approximately 32% of them seen just once; the ten biggest clones take up over 10%. CDR3 length: 15 residues. V lost 2 bases, J lost 4 bases, and 14 bases lay in between. From germline, CDR1 is KGHSH and CDR2 LQKENI. The sample consisted of cultured CD8+ T cells from PBMCs, taken from culture after CMV antigen stimulation. The TCR sequence derives from a human donor in good health (CMV status not recorded). Some clones in this sample may be carry-over from other donors' samples. The chain links TRBV18 to TRBJ1-1, with D possibly being TRBD1 (6 bases). CDR3 sequence: CASSPSQGLATEAFF. The CDR3 DNA sequence: TGTGCCAGCTCACCATCACAGGGCCTGGCCACTGAAGCTTTCTTT.